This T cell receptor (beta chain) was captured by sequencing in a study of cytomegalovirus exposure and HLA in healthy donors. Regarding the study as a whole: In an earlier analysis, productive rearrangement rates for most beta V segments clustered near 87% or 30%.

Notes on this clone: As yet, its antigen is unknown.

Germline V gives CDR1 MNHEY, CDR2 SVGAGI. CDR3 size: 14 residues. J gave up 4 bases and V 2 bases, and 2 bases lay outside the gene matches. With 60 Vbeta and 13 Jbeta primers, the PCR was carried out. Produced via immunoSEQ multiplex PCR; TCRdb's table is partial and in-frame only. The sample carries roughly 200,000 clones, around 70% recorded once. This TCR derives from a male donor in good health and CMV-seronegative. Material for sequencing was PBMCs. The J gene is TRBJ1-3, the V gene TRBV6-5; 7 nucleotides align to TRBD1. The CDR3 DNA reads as TGTGCCAGCAGTTACCAAGGGGGCGGAAACACCATATATTTT. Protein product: CASSYQGGGNTIYF.